Here is one T cell receptor (beta chain) with its context. This clone's antigen is unknown. Base qualities are missing; no much larger clone stands one base away. In the paper's terms, the time point label means: newly diagnosed GD, antithyroid drugs for less than 3 months. For both TCR sequencing and RNA sequencing, RNA was extracted from PBMCs using TRIzol. The diagnosis of Graves' disease was made according to American Thyroid Association guidelines. The patients came from an endocrinology department in Xi'an, China. Each patient gave approximately 10 milliliters of peripheral blood, collected in an EDTA anticoagulant tube. Ficoll Paque Plus density gradient separation was used to isolate PBMCs, and no additional T cell sorting was done. An Agilent 2100 Bioanalyzer and agarose gel were used to check RNA quality, while a NanoDrop 2000 measured RNA concentration. The protocol used for the library was multiplex PCR. Sequencing used an Illumina HiSeq 4000. CDR3 regions were amplified by Arm-PCR with iRepertoire HTBI primers to construct TCR beta libraries. Gel purification was performed on PCR products prior to sequencing. From the authors' description of their analysis: Across samples, 60 to 80 TRBV and 12 to 15 TRBJ segments were identified and used for gene usage analysis of CDR3 amino acid clonotypes. COPE and FqMerger were used to merge filtered high-quality paired reads into contigs. BLAST was used to align contigs to the IMGT TRBV, TRBD and TRBJ reference genes, and CDR3 was defined following IMGT. Any clonotype with a frequency above 0.1% was classified as a highly expanded clone. Repertoire diversity was measured by Shannon entropy, and V-J evenness by the Gini coefficient. Public clonotypes were defined as clonotypes shared by more than one individual. In-frame beta chains were kept once TCRdb had trimmed the public reads at Q25 with fastp and called clones with MiXCR. Identical CDR3 protein sequences are pooled into one entry, listed with their most common genes and DNA. For this entry, the V and J calls and clone size follow TCRdb and not the study's own pipeline. The sample records 350,000 to 450,000 distinct CDR3 sequences, more than 13% of which are singletons. Of the sample, 16% falls within the top ten clones.

The germline V gene specifies MNHNS as CDR1 and SASEGT as CDR2. The junction carries 15 bases between V and J, which are trimmed by 6 bases and 0 bases respectively. The CDR3 runs 15 residues from the cysteine to the phenylalanine. Only the CDR3 DNA stays, 45 bases, in frame from base 1. The data belong to a study of regulatory T cells in long-lasting Graves disease (dated by TCRdb to the early 2020s). A note on the overall study: In the newly diagnosed Graves' disease group, patients had been taking antithyroid drugs for less than 3 months. Patients with persistent Graves' disease were compared with patients with newly diagnosed Graves' disease using TCR sequencing and RNA sequencing of peripheral blood. The study was conducted in China and was registered as a clinical trial. A total of about 33 samples underwent TCR sequencing: around 13 from persistent and some 20 from newly diagnosed Graves' disease patients.

Beyond this particular receptor, the publication reports: Persistent disease showed preferential use of TRBV28, TRBJ1-2 and TRBJ2-5, whereas newly diagnosed disease favored TRBV20-1 and TRBJ2-1. The small sample size was acknowledged by the authors as a limitation that may reduce accuracy. A larger number of public clonotypes was shared among persistent patients (more than 2,500) than among newly diagnosed patients (roughly 1,000). Persistent Graves' disease patients showed lower TCR Shannon entropy and fewer highly expanded clones than newly diagnosed patients, suggesting clonal expansion. Peripheral blood alone was examined, since thyroid tissue, which constituted the primary lesion, could not be accessed. Sequencing and analysis were limited to the TCR beta chain.

Separately, the same data were catalogued under a study of T cells in Graves' hyperthyroidism and ophthalmopathy. As the second publication notes: A patient counted as having stable Graves' hyperthyroidism if no progression to ophthalmopathy occurred over 18 months of follow-up. Hyperthyroidism patients were newly diagnosed, with disease duration under 2 months, and aged 18 to 65 years. The study excluded patients with uncontrolled infections, other autoimmune diseases, pregnancy or lactation. Diagnoses relied on clinical symptoms, serum thyroxine and TRAb, thyroid ultrasound and orbital computed tomography. For the first round of RT-PCR on the TCR CDR3, the HTBI primer set was used together with the Qiagen OneStep RT-PCR kit. Most expanded thyroid clonotypes (frequency above 0.001) were also detected in blood, a finding suggesting that blood repertoires may reflect thyroid immune responses. A 13 V-J signature model separated ophthalmopathy from stable hyperthyroidism, with nearly 90% sensitivity and approximately 81% specificity in cross-validation and 80%/75% in testing. During validation, the model predicted progression to ophthalmopathy a median of about 6.3 months ahead of onset, with roughly 65% sensitivity and more than 72% specificity. A discovery cohort of about a hundred patients, roughly 40 with Graves' ophthalmopathy and about 60 with stable Graves' hyperthyroidism, was used to find distinguishing TCR V-J signatures. An independent validation cohort of about 19 hyperthyroidism patients and 17 patients who later progressed to ophthalmopathy tested prospective prediction of ophthalmopathy. For training and testing, the 100 or so patients in the discovery cohort were randomly divided in a 7:3 ratio. The study also compared thyroid tissue and blood T-cell repertoires from more than 5 Graves' hyperthyroidism patients. Once sampling was done, hyperthyroidism patients were given methimazole at a starting dose of 30 mg daily, whereas ophthalmopathy patients were given high-dose intravenous methylprednisolone. The libraries were constructed in a second round of multiplex PCR and then size-selected and purified. The libraries were sequenced on an Illumina HiSeq2000 using paired-end 100 bp reads. SOAPnuke was used to process the raw data, throwing out any read that contained adapters or uncalled bases, had a mean Phred below 15, or lacked an exact constant-primer or identifier match. COPE v1.2.5 was used to merge high-quality paired reads, and clonotypes were defined as unique nucleotide sequences. MiTCR v1.1 was used to align clonotypes to the IMGT TRBV, TRBD and TRBJ reference segments. Analysis was restricted to V-J combinations with a frequency above 0.0001, which covered 99.2% of repertoires. A TCS score was defined as the ratio between F50 (clonal expansion) and ExV (chaos), using BLOSUM62-based TCRdist between CDR3 peptides within each V-J. Welch's t-statistics and random forest reduced 500 to 650 V-J features to about 12, which were used in a naive Bayes classifier (R e1071). Sample size was not statistically predetermined, and blinding of investigators to group allocation was not performed. The paper describes TCR Vbeta CDR3 sequencing of around 140 peripheral blood samples, made up of about 40 ophthalmopathy patients, around 73 hyperthyroidism patients and roughly 17 progressor patients.

This sequence uses TRBV6-1 and TRBJ2-7, with TRBD1 perhaps the D gene, on 6 matching bases. The input for sequencing was peripheral blood mononuclear cells (PBMCs), taken at new diagnosis, from a patient treated with antithyroid drugs. The receptor was isolated from a woman aged 25 to 39 with Graves disease. Donor details come from another sample of the same person, matched by shared clones. The CDR3 has the sequence CASSRYRDLSYEQYF. The sequenced DNA: TGTGCCAGCAGCCGGTACAGGGACCTCTCCTACGAGCAGTACTTC.